This T cell receptor (beta chain) stems from a study of a mutant IDH1 vaccine in newly diagnosed glioma. The table came from immunoSEQ multiplex PCR; TCRdb's copy has only in-frame clones and leaves some out. The sample yields 44,000 or so clones, around 86% seen once. As to time point: week 35, safety follow-up. Topical imiquimod accompanied each vaccine dose, which consisted of 300 ug of mutant IDH1 20-mer peptide. CDR1 is SGHNT, CDR2 YENEEA, per germline. There are 16 residues in the CDR3. The V and J ends lost 5 bases and 2 bases, in that order; junction bases with no gene match: 6. Points on this clone: The antigen remains undetermined.

Material: PBMCs, obtained from a glioma patient whose treatment included an IDH1 peptide vaccine. The gene calls are TRBV11-3 and TRBJ2-6; TRBD1 matches 7 bases. This receptor was identified in a woman in her thirties or forties with glioma. Some clones in this sample may be carry-over from other donors' samples. The CDR3 DNA reads TGTGCCAGCAGCCCCCAGACAGGGACTGGGGCCAACGTCCTGACTTTC. Amino acid sequence: CASSPQTGTGANVLTF.